A selection of T cell receptor beta chains follows, all from one sample in a study of blood T cell repertoires in COVID-19. Produced via immunoSEQ multiplex PCR; TCRdb's table is partial and in-frame only. The sample yields fewer than 35,000 clones, nearly 90% seen once. The specimen was peripheral blood. These receptors all come from a man aged 80 or over with acute or convalescent COVID-19. CDR3s include the opening cysteine and the closing phenylalanine or tryptophan. A D gene is named only where the DNA matches it firmly. The size field is filled for only some rows; it gives once, few, many or a size class.

d_call j_call v_call clone_size cdr3_aa cdr3_nt
TRBD1 TRBJ2-7 TRBV7-2 NA CASSLDSPGGQYF TGTGCCAGCAGCTTGGACTCGCCAGGGGGGCAGTACTTC
TRBD1 TRBJ1-4 TRBV18 NA CASSPGQGFTEKLFF TGTGCCAGCTCACCGGGACAGGGCTTTACTGAAAAACTGTTTTTT
TRBD1 TRBJ2-7 TRBV5-4 NA CASSPSLGTGFYEQYF TGTGCCAGCAGCCCCTCCCTGGGGACAGGGTTCTACGAGCAGTACTTC
TRBD1 TRBJ1-4 TRBV3-1/TRBV3-2 NA CASSQYGTGAEKLFF TGTGCCAGCAGCCAGTATGGAACAGGGGCTGAAAAACTGTTTTTT
TRBD2 TRBJ2-1 TRBV5-4 once CASSEGLDSEQFF TGTGCCAGCAGCGAAGGACTAGATAGTGAGCAGTTCTTC
NA TRBJ2-3 TRBV5-6 NA CASSGSGTDTQYF TGTGCCAGCAGCGGGAGTGGTACAGATACGCAGTATTTT
NA TRBJ2-7 TRBV2 NA CASSLRLIGEQYF TGTGCCAGCAGTCTGAGACTGATCGGCGAGCAGTACTTC
NA TRBJ1-1 TRBV11-1 few CASSWRRGESTEAFF TGTGCCAGCAGCTGGCGTCGGGGAGAGAGCACTGAAGCTTTCTTT
TRBD1 TRBJ1-6 TRBV5-1 NA CASSPLAGTGNNSPLHF TGCGCCAGCAGCCCCCTGGCGGGGACAGGGAATAATTCACCCCTCCACTTT
TRBD1 TRBJ2-7 TRBV6-5 NA CASSSRDRWRGEQYF TGTGCCAGCAGTTCCCGGGACAGGTGGAGGGGCGAGCAGTACTTC
TRBD1 TRBJ1-1 TRBV19 NA CASSRRRTGASVTEAFF TGTGCCAGTAGTCGAAGGAGGACAGGGGCCTCGGTTACTGAAGCTTTCTTT
NA TRBJ2-7 TRBV7-8 once CASSLVSGDRNSYEQYF TGTGCCAGCAGCTTAGTTAGCGGAGACCGTAACTCCTACGAGCAGTACTTC
NA TRBJ1-5 TRBV30 NA CAWSTWQYNQPQHF TGTGCCTGGAGTACATGGCAGTACAATCAGCCCCAGCATTTT
TRBD1 TRBJ1-3 TRBV19 NA CASSPHRDRFSGNTIYF TGTGCCAGTAGTCCCCACCGGGACAGATTCTCTGGAAACACCATATATTTT
TRBD2 TRBJ2-5 TRBV11-3 NA CASSEGLAGAQETQYF TGTGCCAGCAGCGAGGGGCTAGCGGGAGCCCAAGAGACCCAGTACTTC
NA TRBJ1-2 TRBV18 NA CASSPQGGDYGYTF TGTGCCAGCTCACCACAGGGAGGGGACTATGGCTACACCTTC
NA TRBJ2-4 TRBV7-8 NA CASSLRSRGADKNIQYF TGTGCCAGCAGCTTACGTAGCCGGGGGGCGGACAAAAACATTCAGTACTTC
TRBD2 TRBJ2-2 TRBV28 once CASSSPGTSGGMGGELFF TGTGCCAGCAGTTCCCCCGGGACTAGCGGGGGAATGGGCGGGGAGCTGTTTTTT
NA TRBJ1-5 TRBV28 NA CASSSPNQPQHF TGTGCCAGCAGCTCCCCCAATCAGCCCCAGCATTTT
NA TRBJ2-7 TRBV7-9 NA CASQPDYDGFYEQYF TGTGCCAGCCAACCCGACTATGATGGGTTTTACGAGCAGTACTTC
NA TRBJ2-2 TRBV7-2 NA CATTGQSNTGELFF TGTGCCACCACAGGACAGTCGAACACCGGGGAGCTGTTTTTT
TRBD2 TRBJ2-7 TRBV18 NA CASSPAGTRVYEQYF TGTGCCAGCTCACCAGCGGGGACTAGAGTCTACGAGCAGTACTTC
NA TRBJ2-1 TRBV12-3/TRBV12-4 NA CASRDKNYNEQFF TGTGCCAGCAGGGACAAGAACTACAATGAGCAGTTCTTC
NA TRBJ1-6 TRBV28 NA CASSLAPYRDSPLHF TGTGCCAGCAGTCTCGCTCCCTACAGGGATTCACCCCTCCACTTT
NA TRBJ1-2 TRBV7-9 NA CASSWTDGYTF TGTGCCAGCAGCTGGACAGATGGCTACACCTTC
TRBD1 TRBJ1-2 TRBV6-5 NA CASSSPGQKNYGYTF TGTGCCAGCAGTTCCCCGGGACAGAAGAACTATGGCTACACCTTC